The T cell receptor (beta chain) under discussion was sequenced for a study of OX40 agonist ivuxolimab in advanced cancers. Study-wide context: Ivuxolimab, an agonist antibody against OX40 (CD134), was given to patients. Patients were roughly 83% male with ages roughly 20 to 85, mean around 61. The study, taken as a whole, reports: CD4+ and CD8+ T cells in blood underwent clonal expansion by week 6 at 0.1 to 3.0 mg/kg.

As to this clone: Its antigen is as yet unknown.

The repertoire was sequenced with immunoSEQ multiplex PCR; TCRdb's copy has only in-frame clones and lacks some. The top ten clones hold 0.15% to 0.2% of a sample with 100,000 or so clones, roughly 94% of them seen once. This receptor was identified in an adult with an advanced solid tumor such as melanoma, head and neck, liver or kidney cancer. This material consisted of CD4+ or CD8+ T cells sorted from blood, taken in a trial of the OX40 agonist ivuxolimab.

The CDR3 sequence is CASSATSGGSDTQYF. CDR3 coding DNA: TGTGCCAGCAGCGCCACTAGCGGGGGGTCAGATACGCAGTATTTT. The chain carries TRBV9 and TRBJ2-3; 12 nucleotides line up with TRBD2. This CDR3 has 15 residues. Germline V gene sequence: CDR1 SGDLS, CDR2 YYNGEE. V was pared by 3 bases and J by 4 bases, with 3 bases of the junction left unmatched. The full variable domain, completed using reference TRBV9 and TRBJ2-3, is DSGVTQTPKHLITATGQRVTLRCSPRSGDLSVYWYQQSLDQGLQFLIQYYNGEERAKGNILERFSAQQFPDLHSELNLSSLELGDSALYFCASSATSGGSDTQYFGPGTRLTVL.